The source of this TCR beta chain is a study of spatial heterogeneity in lung cancer. Study outcomes and limitations: Ubiquitous expanded tumor TCRs were observed in blood more at resection than follow-up.

This clonotype has ten or more counts. Antigen: not known. Within a library made for alpha chains, this beta chain is off target, and its count is uninformative. The CDR3 runs 14 residues. V was pared by 7 bases and J by 6 bases, with 9 bases of the junction left unmatched. The germline CDR1 and CDR2 sequences are SGDLS and YYNGEE. Unique molecular identifiers tagged every individual TCR cDNA molecule. TCRdb recomputed calls from the 5' RACE reads with MiXCR, one row per CDR3 protein. This table holds roughly 10,000 distinct CDR3 sequences, roughly 6.3% found once. The sample's time point: sample taken at primary tumor resection. Sequencing of whole RNA from tumor, nontumor lung or frozen PBMC involved no sorting.

The V and J genes are TRBV9 and TRBJ2-3, with 9 bases aligning to TRBD1. The receptor's source is a male donor with early-stage non-small cell lung cancer. The sequencing here drew on PBMCs, taken at surgery. The CDR3 DNA is TGTGCCAGCGCCGGGACAGGGCAATTCGATACGCAGTATTTT. Its translation: CASAGTGQFDTQYF.